These T cell receptor beta chains were read from a single sample in a study of CD8 T cells in Susac syndrome. MiXCR, run by TCRdb on the immunoSEQ multiplex PCR reads, gives a single entry per CDR3 protein. Among roughly 190,000 distinct CDR3 sequences listed, 95% were seen once. Sequenced sample: CD8+ T cells from PBMCs. These receptors were obtained from a human donor with Susac syndrome. CDR3s include the opening cysteine and the closing phenylalanine or tryptophan. Each record gives: D gene, V gene, CDR3 protein. A D gene is named only where the DNA matches it firmly.

.,TRBV27,CASSHTGRNYEQYF
.,TRBV30,CAWSSPIRQEETQYF
TRBD2,TRBV29-1,CSVGGDRSGGRTDTQYF
.,TRBV30,CAWSGQPLYGYTF
TRBD2,TRBV4-1,CASSQDYPSGGEDTQYF
.,TRBV5-6,CASSLVSPETQYF
.,TRBV3-1,CASTGPVREQFF
.,TRBV30,CAVTGGVGYGYTF
.,TRBV6-5,CASRLQGGGTEAFF
TRBD2,TRBV7-8,CASSAASGRSSYNEQFF
TRBD1,TRBV7-9,CASSFRDRGTYEQYF
TRBD1,TRBV10-3,CAIRGDRGDQPQHF
TRBD1,TRBV30,CAWRMTGGAYTEAFF
TRBD1,TRBV4-1,CASSQGDRGTGELFF
.,TRBV11-2,CASPAGSGNTIYF
.,TRBV6-1,CASRSNPYLAGDKNTGELFF
.,TRBV2,CASSVGATVNTGELFF
.,TRBV12-3/TRBV12-4,CASRSLTGGADTQYF
.,TRBV7-9,CASSPTGDRGEAFF
TRBD2,TRBV23-1,CASSQPETSGATYEQYF
.,TRBV4-2,CASSQVLDRSNEQYF
TRBD1,TRBV5-1,CASSLDRGDEQYF
.,TRBV9,CASSVAAGANYGYTF
.,TRBV20-1,CSASLPFGDIEYSGANVLTF
.,TRBV3-1,CASSHPSGGELFF
.,TRBV6-5,CASSLSSAGANVLTF
.,TRBV2,CASSEGSPVQPQHF
TRBD2,TRBV3-1,CASSHYGLAGDEQYF
.,TRBV29-1,CSFKRENRVDGYTF
TRBD1,TRBV5-6,CASYLTGFGEQFF
.,TRBV18,CASSELSRDEQYF
TRBD1,TRBV15,CATSRERDRGYEQYF
.,TRBV5-4,CASSGGLGGYEQYF
TRBD2,TRBV7-8,CASSARLAGGPGKETQYF
.,TRBV12-3/TRBV12-4,CASSSVKGYGYTF
.,TRBV24-1,CATSDRRNYGYTF
.,TRBV20-1,CSAREGLLRGYTF
.,TRBV27,CASGHMAETQYF
.,TRBV28,CASSPRGDYGYTF
TRBD1,TRBV4-1,CASSQGGQGSLYGYTF
.,TRBV19,CASSPTAVDEAFF
.,TRBV6-5,CASSYSSRSAYNEQFF